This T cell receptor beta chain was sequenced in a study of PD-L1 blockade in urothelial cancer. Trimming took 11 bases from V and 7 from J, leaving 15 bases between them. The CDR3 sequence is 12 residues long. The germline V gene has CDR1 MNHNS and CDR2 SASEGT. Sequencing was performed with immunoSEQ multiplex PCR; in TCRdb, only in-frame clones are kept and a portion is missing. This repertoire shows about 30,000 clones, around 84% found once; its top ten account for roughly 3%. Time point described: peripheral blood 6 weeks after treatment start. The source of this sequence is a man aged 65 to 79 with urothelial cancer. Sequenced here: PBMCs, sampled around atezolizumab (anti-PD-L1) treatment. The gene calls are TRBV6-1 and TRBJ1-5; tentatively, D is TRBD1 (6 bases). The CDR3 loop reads CACEGDHQPQHF. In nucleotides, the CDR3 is TGTGCCTGCGAGGGGGATCACCAGCCCCAGCATTTT.